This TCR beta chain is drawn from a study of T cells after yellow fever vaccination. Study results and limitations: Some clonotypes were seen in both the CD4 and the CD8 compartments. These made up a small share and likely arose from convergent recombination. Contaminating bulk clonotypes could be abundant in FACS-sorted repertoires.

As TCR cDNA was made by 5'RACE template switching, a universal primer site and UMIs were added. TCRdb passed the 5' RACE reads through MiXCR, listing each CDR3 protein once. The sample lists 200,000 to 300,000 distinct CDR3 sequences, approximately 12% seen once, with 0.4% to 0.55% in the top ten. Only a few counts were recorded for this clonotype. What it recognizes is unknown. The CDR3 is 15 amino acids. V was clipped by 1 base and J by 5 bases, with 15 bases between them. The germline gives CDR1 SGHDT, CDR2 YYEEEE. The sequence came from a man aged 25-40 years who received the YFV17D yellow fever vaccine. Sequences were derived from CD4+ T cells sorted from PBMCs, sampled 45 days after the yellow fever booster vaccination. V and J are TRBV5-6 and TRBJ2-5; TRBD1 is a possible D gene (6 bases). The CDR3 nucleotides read TGTGCCAGCAGCTTGAGCCCGGACAGAGGGGAGACCCAGTACTTC. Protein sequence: CASSLSPDRGETQYF.